This TCR beta chain was sequenced during a study of T cell responses to AZD1222 COVID-19 vaccine. The assay was immunoSEQ multiplex PCR, and TCRdb's table has in-frame clones only and misses some. The sample carries about 77,000 clones, roughly 90% recorded once. The length of the CDR3 is 15 residues. Trimming took off 1 base at V and 7 bases at J, with 14 bases between the two ends. Germline V gives CDR1 SGHTA, CDR2 FQGNSA. V usage is TRBV7-2 and J usage is TRBJ2-1, with D perhaps TRBD1 or TRBD2 (6 bases each). The source of this sequence is an adult who received the AZD1222 COVID-19 vaccine. The input for sequencing was peripheral blood, taken 28 days after the second AZD1222 dose. CDR3 nucleotides: TGTGCCAGCAGCTTAGAACGGGGGCCTGGGAATGAGCAGTTCTTC. It encodes CASSLERGPGNEQFF.